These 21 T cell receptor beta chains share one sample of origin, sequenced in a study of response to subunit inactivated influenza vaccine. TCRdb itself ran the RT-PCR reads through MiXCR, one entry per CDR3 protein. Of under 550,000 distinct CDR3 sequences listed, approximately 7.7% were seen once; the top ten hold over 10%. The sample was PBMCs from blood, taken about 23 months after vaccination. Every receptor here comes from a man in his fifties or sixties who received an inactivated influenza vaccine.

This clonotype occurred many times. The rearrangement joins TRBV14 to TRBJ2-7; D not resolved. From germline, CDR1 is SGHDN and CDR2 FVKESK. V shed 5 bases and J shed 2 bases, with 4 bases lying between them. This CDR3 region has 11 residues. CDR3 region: CASSNAYEQYF. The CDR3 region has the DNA TGTGCCAGCAGCAACGCCTACGAGCAGTACTTC.

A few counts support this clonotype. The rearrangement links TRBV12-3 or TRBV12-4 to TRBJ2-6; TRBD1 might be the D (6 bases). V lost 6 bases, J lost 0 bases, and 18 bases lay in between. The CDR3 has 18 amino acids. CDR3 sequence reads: CASSPGQNSASGANVLTF. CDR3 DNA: TGTGCCAGCAGCCCAGGACAGAACTCAGCCTCTGGGGCCAACGTCCTGACTTTC.

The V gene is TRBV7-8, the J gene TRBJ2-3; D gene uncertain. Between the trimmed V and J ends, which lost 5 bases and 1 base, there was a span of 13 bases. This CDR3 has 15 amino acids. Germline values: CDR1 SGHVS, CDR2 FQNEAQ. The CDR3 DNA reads TGTGCCAGCAGCGAGGCCCCGCACGGCACAGATACGCAGTATTTT. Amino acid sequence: CASSEAPHGTDTQYF.

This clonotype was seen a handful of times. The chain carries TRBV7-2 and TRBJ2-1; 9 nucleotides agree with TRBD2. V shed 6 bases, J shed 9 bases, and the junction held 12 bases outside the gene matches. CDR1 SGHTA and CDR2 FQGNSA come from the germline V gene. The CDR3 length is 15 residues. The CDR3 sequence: CASSQSGRSVVEQFF. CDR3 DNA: TGTGCCAGCAGTCAGAGCGGGAGGTCCGTCGTTGAGCAGTTCTTC.

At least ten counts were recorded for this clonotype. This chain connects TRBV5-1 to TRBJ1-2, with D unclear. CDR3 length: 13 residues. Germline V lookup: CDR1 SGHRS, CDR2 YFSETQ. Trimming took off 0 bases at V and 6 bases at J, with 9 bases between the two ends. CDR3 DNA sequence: TGCGCCAGCAGCTTGGTATCCCGAGATGGCTACACCTTC. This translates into CASSLVSRDGYTF.

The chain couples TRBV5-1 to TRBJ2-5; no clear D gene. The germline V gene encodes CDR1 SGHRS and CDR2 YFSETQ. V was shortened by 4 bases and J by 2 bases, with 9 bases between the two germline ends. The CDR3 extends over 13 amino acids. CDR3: CASSIQEQETQYF. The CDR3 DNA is TGCGCCAGCAGCATCCAGGAACAAGAGACCCAGTACTTC.

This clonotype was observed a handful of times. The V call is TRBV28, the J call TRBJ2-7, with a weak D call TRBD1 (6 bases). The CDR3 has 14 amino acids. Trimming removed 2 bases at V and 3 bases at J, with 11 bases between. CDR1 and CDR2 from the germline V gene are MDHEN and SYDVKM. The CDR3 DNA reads TGTGCCAGCAGTTTACCTCAACAGGGCTACGAGCAGTACTTC. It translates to CASSLPQQGYEQYF. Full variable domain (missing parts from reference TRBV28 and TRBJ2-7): DVKVTQSSRYLVKRTGEKVFLECVQDMDHENMFWYRQDPGLGLRLIYFSYDVKMKEKGDIPEGYSVSREKKERFSLILESASTNQTSMYLCASSLPQQGYEQYFGPGTRLTVT.

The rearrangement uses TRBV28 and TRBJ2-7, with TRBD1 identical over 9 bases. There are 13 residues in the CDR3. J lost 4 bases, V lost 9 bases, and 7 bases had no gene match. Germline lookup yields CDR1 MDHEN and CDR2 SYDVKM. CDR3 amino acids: CASEGQGGYEQYF. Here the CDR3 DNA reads TGTGCCAGTGAGGGACAGGGAGGTTACGAGCAGTACTTC.

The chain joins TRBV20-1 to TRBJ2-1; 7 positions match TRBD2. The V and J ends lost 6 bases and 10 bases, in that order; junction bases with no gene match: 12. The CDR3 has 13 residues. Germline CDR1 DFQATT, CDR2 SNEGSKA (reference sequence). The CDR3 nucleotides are TGCAGTGCCACTACGGACCCCGGGGGGGAGCAGTTCTTC. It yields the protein CSATTDPGGEQFF.

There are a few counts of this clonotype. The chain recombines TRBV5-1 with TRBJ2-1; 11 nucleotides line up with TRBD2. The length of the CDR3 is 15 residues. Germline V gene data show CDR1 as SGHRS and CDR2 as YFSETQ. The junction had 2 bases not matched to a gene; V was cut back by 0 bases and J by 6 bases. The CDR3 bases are TGCGCCAGCAGCTTGGGTAGCGGGAGGGCCAATGAGCAGTTCTTC. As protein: CASSLGSGRANEQFF. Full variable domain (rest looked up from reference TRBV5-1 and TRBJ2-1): KAGVTQTPRYLIKTRGQQVTLSCSPISGHRSVSWYQQTPGQGLQFLFEYFSETQRNKGNFPGRFSGRQFSNSRSEMNVSTLELGDSALYLCASSLGSGRANEQFFGPGTRLTVL.

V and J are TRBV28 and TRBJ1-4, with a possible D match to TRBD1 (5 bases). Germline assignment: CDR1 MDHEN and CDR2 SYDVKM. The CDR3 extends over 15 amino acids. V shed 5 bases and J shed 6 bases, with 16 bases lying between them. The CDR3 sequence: CASSITGTSYEKLFF. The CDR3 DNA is TGTGCCAGCAGTATCACCGGGACGTCGTATGAAAAACTGTTTTTT.

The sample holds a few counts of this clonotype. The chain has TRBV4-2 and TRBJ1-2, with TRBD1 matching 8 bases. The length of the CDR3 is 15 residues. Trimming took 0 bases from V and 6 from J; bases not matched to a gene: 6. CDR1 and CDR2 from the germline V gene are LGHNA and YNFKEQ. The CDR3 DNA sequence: TGTGCCAGCAGCCAAGATGGCGCAGGGGGCGATGGCTACACCTTC. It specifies CASSQDGAGGDGYTF.

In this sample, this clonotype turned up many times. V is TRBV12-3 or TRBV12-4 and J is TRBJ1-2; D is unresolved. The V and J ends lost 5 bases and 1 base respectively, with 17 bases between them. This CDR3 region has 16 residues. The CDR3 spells CASSGRSNPLNYGYTF. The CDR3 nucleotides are TGTGCCAGCAGTGGACGCTCAAATCCTCTTAACTATGGCTACACCTTC.

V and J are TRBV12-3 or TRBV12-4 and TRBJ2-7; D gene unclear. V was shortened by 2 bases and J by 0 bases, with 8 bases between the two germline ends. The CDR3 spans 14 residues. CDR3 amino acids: CASSLQTASYEQYF. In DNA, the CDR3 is TGTGCCAGCAGTTTACAGACCGCCTCCTACGAGCAGTACTTC.

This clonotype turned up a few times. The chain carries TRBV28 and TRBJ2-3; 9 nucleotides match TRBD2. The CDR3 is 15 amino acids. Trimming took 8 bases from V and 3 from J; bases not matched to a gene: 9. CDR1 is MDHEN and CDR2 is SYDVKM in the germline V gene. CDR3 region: CASSRTSVRTDTQYF. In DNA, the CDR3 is TGTGCCAGCTCTCGGACTAGCGTGCGGACAGATACGCAGTATTTT.

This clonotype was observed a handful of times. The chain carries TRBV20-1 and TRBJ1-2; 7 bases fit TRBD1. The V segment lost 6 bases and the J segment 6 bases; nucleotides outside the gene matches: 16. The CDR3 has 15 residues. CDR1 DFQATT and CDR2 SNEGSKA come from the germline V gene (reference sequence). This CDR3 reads CSALTKYRGEDGYTF. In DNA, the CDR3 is TGCAGTGCCCTCACCAAATACAGGGGAGAGGATGGCTACACCTTC.

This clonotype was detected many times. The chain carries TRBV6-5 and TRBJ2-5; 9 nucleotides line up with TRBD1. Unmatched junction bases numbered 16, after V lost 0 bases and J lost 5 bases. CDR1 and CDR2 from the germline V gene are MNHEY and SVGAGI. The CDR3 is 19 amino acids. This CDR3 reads CASSYSKMTNRGRRETQYF. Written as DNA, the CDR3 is TGTGCCAGCAGTTACTCCAAAATGACTAACAGGGGGCGCAGGGAGACCCAGTACTTC.

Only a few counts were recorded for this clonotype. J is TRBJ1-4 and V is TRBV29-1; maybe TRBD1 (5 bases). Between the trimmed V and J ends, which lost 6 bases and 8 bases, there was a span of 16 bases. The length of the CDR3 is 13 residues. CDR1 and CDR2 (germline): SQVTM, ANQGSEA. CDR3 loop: CSVGTPLVEKLFF. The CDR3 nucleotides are TGCAGCGTAGGGACCCCCTTGGTCGAAAAACTGTTTTTT.

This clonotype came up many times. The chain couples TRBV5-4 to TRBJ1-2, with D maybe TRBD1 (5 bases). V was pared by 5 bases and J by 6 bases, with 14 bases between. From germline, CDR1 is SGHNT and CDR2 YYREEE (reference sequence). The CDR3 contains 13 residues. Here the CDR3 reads CASRLVGGNGYTF. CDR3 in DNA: TGTGCCAGCAGACTGGTGGGGGGTAATGGCTACACCTTC.

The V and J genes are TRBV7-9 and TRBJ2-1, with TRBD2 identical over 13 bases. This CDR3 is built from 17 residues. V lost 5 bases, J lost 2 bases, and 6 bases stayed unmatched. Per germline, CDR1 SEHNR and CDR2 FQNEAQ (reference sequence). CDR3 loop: CASSQTSGRAAYNEQFF. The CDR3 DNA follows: TGTGCCAGCAGCCAAACTAGCGGGAGGGCCGCCTACAATGAGCAGTTCTTC.

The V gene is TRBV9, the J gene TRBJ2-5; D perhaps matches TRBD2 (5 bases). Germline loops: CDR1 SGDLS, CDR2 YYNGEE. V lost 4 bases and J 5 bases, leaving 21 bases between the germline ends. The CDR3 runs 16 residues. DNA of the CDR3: TGTGCCAGCAGCCCCGCGAGTGGCGGAGGAAGGGAGACCCAGTACTTC. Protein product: CASSPASGGGRETQYF.